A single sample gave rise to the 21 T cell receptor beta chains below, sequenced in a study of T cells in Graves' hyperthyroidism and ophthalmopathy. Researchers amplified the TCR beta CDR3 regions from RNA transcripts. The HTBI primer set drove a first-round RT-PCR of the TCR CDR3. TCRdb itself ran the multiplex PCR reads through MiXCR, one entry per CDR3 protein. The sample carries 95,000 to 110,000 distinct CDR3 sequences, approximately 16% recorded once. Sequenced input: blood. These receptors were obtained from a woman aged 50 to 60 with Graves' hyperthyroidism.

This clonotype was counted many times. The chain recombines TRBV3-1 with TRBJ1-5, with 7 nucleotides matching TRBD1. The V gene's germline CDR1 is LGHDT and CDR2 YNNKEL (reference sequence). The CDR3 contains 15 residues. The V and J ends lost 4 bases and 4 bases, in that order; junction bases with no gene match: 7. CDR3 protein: CASSLATGANQPQHF. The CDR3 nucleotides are TGTGCCAGCAGCCTTGCCACAGGGGCTAATCAGCCCCAGCATTTT.

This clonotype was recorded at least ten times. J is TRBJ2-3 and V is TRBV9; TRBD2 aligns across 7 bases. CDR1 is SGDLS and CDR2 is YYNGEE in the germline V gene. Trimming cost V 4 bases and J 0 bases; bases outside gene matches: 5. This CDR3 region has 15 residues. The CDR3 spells CASSRGGASTDTQYF. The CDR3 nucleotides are TGTGCCAGCAGCCGCGGGGGAGCTAGCACAGATACGCAGTATTTT.

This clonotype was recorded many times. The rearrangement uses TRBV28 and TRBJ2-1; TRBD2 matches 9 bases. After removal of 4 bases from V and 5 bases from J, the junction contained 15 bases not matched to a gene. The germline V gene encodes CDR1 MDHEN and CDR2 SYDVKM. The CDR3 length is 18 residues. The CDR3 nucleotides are TGTGCCAGCAGTTCGGGGCAGGGATGGCTAGCGGGGAACAATGAGCAGTTCTTC. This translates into CASSSGQGWLAGNNEQFF.

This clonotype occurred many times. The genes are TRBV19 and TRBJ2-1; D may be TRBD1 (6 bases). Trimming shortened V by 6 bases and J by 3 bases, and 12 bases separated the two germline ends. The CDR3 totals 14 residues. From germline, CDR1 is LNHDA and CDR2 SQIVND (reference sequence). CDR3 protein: CASSPNRVYNEQFF. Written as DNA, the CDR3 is TGTGCCAGTAGCCCCAACAGGGTCTACAATGAGCAGTTCTTC.

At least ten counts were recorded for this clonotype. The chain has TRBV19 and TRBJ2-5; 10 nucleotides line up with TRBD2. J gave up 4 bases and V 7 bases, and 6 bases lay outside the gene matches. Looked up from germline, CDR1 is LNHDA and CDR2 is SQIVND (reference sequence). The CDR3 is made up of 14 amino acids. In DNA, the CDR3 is TGTGCCAGTACCAGCGGGAGGGGTAGAGAGACCCAGTACTTC. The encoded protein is CASTSGRGRETQYF. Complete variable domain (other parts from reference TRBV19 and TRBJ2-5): DGGITQSPKYLFRKEGQNVTLSCEQNLNHDAMYWYRQDPGQGLRLIYYSQIVNDFQKGDIAEGYSVSREKKESFPLTVTSAQKNPTAFYLCASTSGRGRETQYFGPGTRLLVL.

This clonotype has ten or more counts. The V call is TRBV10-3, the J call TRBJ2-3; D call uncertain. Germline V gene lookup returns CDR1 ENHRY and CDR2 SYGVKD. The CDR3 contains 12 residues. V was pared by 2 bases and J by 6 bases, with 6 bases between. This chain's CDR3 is CAISERTDTQYF. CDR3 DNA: TGTGCCATCAGTGAGAGGACGGATACGCAGTATTTT.

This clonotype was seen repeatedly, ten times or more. CDR3 sequence (DNA): TGTGCCAGCAGTTTACAGCGGGAGGTAGTAGCAGATACGCAGTATTTT. Residues: CASSLQREVVADTQYF. The chain uses TRBV27 and TRBJ2-3; 9 bases line up with TRBD2. This CDR3 region has 16 residues. Germline lookup yields CDR1 MNHEY and CDR2 SMNVEV (reference sequence). The J segment lost 4 bases and the V segment lost 2 bases, leaving 7 bases of the junction unmatched.

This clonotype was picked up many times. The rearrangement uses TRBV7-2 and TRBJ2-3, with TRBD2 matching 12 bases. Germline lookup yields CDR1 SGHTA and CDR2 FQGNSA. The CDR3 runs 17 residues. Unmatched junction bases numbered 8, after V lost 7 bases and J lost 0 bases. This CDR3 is CASNLAGGSTSTDTQYF. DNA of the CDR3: TGTGCCAGCAACCTAGCGGGAGGGAGTACTAGCACAGATACGCAGTATTTT.

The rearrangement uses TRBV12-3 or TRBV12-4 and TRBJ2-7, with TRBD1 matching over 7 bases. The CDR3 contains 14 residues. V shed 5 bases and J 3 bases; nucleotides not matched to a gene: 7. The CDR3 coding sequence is TGTGCCAGCAGTCCTGCCGGGACAGACTACGAGCAGTACTTC. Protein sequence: CASSPAGTDYEQYF.

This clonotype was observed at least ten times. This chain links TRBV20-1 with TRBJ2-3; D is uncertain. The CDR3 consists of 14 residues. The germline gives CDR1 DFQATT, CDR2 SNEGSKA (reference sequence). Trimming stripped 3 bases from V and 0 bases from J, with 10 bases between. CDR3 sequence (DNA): TGCAGTGCTAGTAAGGTCCTTAGCACAGATACGCAGTATTTT. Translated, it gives CSASKVLSTDTQYF.

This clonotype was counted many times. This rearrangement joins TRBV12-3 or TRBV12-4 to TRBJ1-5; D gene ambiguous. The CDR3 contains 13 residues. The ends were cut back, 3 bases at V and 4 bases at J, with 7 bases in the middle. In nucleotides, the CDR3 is TGTGCCAGCAGTTTTTGGGAGAATCAGCCCCAGCATTTT. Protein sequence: CASSFWENQPQHF.

For the CDR3, the DNA is TGCGCCAGCAGCCGGAGTTCGTCGGAGACCCAGTACTTC. Translating it yields CASSRSSSETQYF. This chain uses TRBV5-1 with TRBJ2-5; D not certain. The germline CDR1 and CDR2 sequences are SGHRS and YFSETQ. V lost 4 bases to trimming and J lost 5 bases, with 12 bases between them. The CDR3 covers 13 residues.

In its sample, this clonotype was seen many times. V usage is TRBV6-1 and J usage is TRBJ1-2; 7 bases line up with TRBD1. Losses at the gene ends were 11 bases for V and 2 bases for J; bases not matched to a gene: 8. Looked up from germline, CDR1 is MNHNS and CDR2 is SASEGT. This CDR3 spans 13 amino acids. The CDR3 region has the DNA TGTGCCGGACGACAGGGTTTGAACTATGGCTACACCTTC. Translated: CAGRQGLNYGYTF.

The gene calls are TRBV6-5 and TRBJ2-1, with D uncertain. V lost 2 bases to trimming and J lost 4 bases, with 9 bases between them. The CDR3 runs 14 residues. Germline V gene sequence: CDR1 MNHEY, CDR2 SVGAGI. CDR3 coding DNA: TGTGCCAGCAGTTACCGTCGAGATTACAATGAGCAGTTCTTC. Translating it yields CASSYRRDYNEQFF.

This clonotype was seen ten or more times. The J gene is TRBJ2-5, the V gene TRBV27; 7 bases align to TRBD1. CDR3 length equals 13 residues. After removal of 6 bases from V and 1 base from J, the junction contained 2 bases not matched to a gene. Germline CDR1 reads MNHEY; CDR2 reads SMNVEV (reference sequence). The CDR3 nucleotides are TGTGCCAGCAGGGACAGGCTCCAAGAGACCCAGTACTTC. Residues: CASRDRLQETQYF.

This CDR3 reads CASSSNSGRWNIQYF. The CDR3 region has the DNA TGTGCCAGCAGCTCCAATAGCGGGAGATGGAACATTCAGTACTTC. V usage is TRBV11-3 and J usage is TRBJ2-4; 9 bases align to TRBD2. Unmatched junction bases numbered 8, after V lost 4 bases and J lost 7 bases. Germline-derived CDR1 and CDR2 are SGHNT and YENEEA. This CDR3 contains 15 residues.

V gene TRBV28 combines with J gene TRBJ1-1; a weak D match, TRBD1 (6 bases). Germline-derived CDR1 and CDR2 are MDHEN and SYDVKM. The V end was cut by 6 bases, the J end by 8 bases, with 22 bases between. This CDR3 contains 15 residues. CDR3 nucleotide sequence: TGTGCCAGCAGCCGACCTGGGGGCAGGGCGATCGAAGCTTTCTTT. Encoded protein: CASSRPGGRAIEAFF.

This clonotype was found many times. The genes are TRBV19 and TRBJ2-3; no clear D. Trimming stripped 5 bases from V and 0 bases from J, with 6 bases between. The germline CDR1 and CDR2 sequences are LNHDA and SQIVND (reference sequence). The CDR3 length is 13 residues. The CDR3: CASSYGSTDTQYF. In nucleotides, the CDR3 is TGTGCCAGTAGTTACGGGAGCACAGATACGCAGTATTTT. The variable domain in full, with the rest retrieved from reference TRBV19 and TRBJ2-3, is DGGITQSPKYLFRKEGQNVTLSCEQNLNHDAMYWYRQDPGQGLRLIYYSQIVNDFQKGDIAEGYSVSREKKESFPLTVTSAQKNPTAFYLCASSYGSTDTQYFGPGTRLTVL.

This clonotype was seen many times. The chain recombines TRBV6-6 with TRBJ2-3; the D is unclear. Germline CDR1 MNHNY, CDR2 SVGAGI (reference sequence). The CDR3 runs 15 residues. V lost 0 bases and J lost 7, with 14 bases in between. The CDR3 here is CASSYSGLVRNTQYF. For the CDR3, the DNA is TGTGCCAGCAGTTACTCAGGTCTAGTGAGGAATACGCAGTATTTT.

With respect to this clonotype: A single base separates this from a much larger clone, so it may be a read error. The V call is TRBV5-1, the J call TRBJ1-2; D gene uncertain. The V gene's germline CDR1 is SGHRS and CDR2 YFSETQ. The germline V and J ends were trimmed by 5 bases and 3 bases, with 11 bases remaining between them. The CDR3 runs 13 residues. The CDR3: CASRDQLDYGYTF. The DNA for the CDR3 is TGCGCCAGCAGGGACCAACTAGACTATGGCTACACCTTC.

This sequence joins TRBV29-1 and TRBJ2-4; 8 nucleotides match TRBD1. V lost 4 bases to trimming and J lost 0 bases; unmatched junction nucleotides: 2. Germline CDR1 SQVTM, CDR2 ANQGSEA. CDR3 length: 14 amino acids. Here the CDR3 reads CSVGQGRAKNIQYF. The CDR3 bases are TGCAGCGTTGGACAGGGGCGAGCCAAAAACATTCAGTACTTC. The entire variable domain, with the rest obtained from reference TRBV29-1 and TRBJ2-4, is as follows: SAVISQKPSRDICQRGTSLTIQCQVDSQVTMMFWYRQQPGQSLTLIATANQGSEATYESGFVIDKFPISRPNLTFSTLTVSNMSPEDSSIYLCSVGQGRAKNIQYFGAGTRLSVL.